The entry below gives a single TCR beta chain sequence along with its context. Its antigen is not identified. At the DNA level, this CDR3 is encoded by other sequences in the same sample as well. PBMC were collected before vaccination, two weeks after the third vaccination, and at progression. Germline V lookup: CDR1 SGHRS, CDR2 YFSETQ. V was cut by 3 bases and J by 0 bases, with 9 bases left in between. CDR3 length: 14 residues. The table came from immunoSEQ multiplex PCR; TCRdb's copy has only in-frame clones and leaves some out. The sample yields about 73,000 clones, around 80% seen once. This sample was included in a study of glioma-infiltrating T cells after dendritic cell vaccination. General study findings and limits: Estimated pretreatment TIL content predicted outcome after dendritic cell vaccination. Higher TCR clonality did not directly relate to longer survival.

J is TRBJ1-1 and V is TRBV5-1, with a tentative D call TRBD1 (6 bases). This sequence originates from a human donor with glioblastoma. The starting material was blood, obtained before dendritic cell vaccination. CDR3 protein: CASSSDRLNTEAFF. The CDR3 DNA reads as TGCGCCAGCAGCTCTGACAGGTTGAACACTGAAGCTTTCTTT.